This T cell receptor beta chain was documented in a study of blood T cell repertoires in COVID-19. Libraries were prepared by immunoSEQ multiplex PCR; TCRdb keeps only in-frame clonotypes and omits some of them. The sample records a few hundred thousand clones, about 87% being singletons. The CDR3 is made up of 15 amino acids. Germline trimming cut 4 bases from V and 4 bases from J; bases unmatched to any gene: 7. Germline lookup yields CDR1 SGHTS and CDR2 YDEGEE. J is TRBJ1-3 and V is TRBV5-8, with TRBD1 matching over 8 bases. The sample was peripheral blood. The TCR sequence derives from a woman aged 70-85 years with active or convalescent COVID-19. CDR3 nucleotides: TGTGCCAGCAGCAACCCCAGGGGGCTAGGAAACACCATATATTTT. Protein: CASSNPRGLGNTIYF.